Each of the 25 T cell receptor beta chains below was sequenced from the same sample in a study of T cells after posttransplantation cyclophosphamide. Cyclophosphamide on days +3 and +4 followed busulfan-fludarabine conditioning and a marrow graft. Libraries were prepared by immunoSEQ multiplex PCR; TCRdb keeps only in-frame clonotypes and omits some of them. Altogether approximately 10,000 clones were found in the sample, and no singletons occur. The source was PBMCs, collected after allogeneic stem cell transplant with posttransplant cyclophosphamide. The receptors come from a female patient between 40 and 55 years old who received an allogeneic stem cell transplant from a related donor, was CMV-positive, and had no GVHD. Certain T cells may be donor cells from the graft.

The sample holds many counts of this clone. CDR3 nucleotides: TGTGCCAGCAGAACAGGGAACACTGAAGCTTTCTTT. Residues: CASRTGNTEAFF. This chain uses TRBV6-5 with TRBJ1-1, with D perhaps TRBD1 (5 bases). The CDR3 is 12 amino acids. The germline CDR1 and CDR2 sequences are MNHEY and SVGAGI. V was cut by 6 bases and J by 1 base, with 6 bases left in between.

This clone is large. The sample has other DNA sequences that encode this CDR3 too. J is TRBJ2-7 and V is TRBV5-1; TRBD1 matches at 8 bases. This CDR3 is built from 15 residues. Trimming at V came to 0 bases and at J to 6 bases, leaving 8 bases not matched to a gene. Germline V lookup: CDR1 SGHRS, CDR2 YFSETQ. This CDR3 is CASSLAFGQGGEQYF. As DNA, the CDR3 is TGCGCCAGCAGCTTGGCTTTCGGACAGGGAGGCGAGCAGTACTTC.

This clone was detected many times. This chain connects TRBV2 to TRBJ2-7, with TRBD2 as a possible D gene (6 bases). This CDR3 contains 12 residues. With 6 bases removed from V and 3 bases from J, the gap between germline ends came to 9 bases. Looked up from germline, CDR1 is SNHLY and CDR2 is FYNNEI. The CDR3 loop reads CASREGFYEQYF. CDR3 sequence (DNA): TGTGCCAGCAGGGAGGGTTTCTACGAGCAGTACTTC. The full variable domain, with the rest looked up from reference TRBV2 and TRBJ2-7, is EPEVTQTPSHQVTQMGQEVILRCVPISNHLYFYWYRQILGQKVEFLVSFYNNEISEKSEIFDDQFSVERPDGSNFTLKIRSTKLEDSAMYFCASREGFYEQYFGPGTRLTVT.

This clone was picked up many times. This chain joins TRBV27 and TRBJ2-7; 9 nucleotides line up with TRBD1. The V and J ends lost 5 bases and 5 bases, in that order; junction bases with no gene match: 10. There are 15 residues in the CDR3. CDR1 is MNHEY and CDR2 is SMNVEV in the germline V gene (reference sequence). Here the CDR3 reads CASSPIPWTGDEQYF. The CDR3 DNA is TGTGCCAGCAGTCCCATCCCTTGGACAGGGGACGAGCAGTACTTC.

In this sample, this clone turned up many times. The V call is TRBV13, the J call TRBJ2-3; possibly TRBD2 for D (5 bases). V lost 2 bases and J lost 2, with 11 bases in between. CDR3 length equals 15 residues. The germline V gene encodes CDR1 PRHDT and CDR2 FYEKMQ (reference sequence). Here the CDR3 reads CASSLIRGTTDTQYF. Here the CDR3 DNA reads TGTGCCAGCAGCTTAATCCGGGGAACCACAGATACGCAGTATTTT.

This clone showed up many times. The chain has TRBV28 and TRBJ1-2; D remains ambiguous. The germline gives CDR1 MDHEN, CDR2 SYDVKM. CDR3 length: 12 amino acids. The V and J ends lost 6 bases and 4 bases respectively, with 9 bases between them. The CDR3 DNA reads as TGTGCCAGCAGGGGCAACAGCTATGGCTACACCTTC. Translated: CASRGNSYGYTF.

This clone was seen ten or more times. The J gene is TRBJ1-1, the V gene TRBV12-3 or TRBV12-4, with 7 bases aligning to TRBD1. The CDR3 covers 14 residues. V lost 8 bases, J lost 6 bases, and 12 bases stayed unmatched. CDR3 sequence reads: CASGHTDRAAEAFF. The CDR3 DNA reads TGTGCCAGCGGCCATACCGACAGGGCCGCTGAAGCTTTCTTT.

A few counts support this clone. A single base separates this from a much larger clone, so it may be a read error. J is TRBJ2-5 and V is TRBV24-1; D might be TRBD2 (5 bases). CDR1 KGHDR and CDR2 SFDVKD come from the germline V gene. Between the trimmed V and J ends, which lost 6 bases and 9 bases, there was a span of 10 bases. The CDR3 consists of 11 residues. The CDR3 region has the DNA TGTGCCACCAGTCTCGGGGAGCCCCAGTACTTC. Translated, it gives CATSLGEPQYF.

This clone was detected ten times or more. The chain joins TRBV10-2 to TRBJ2-2; TRBD2 aligns across 12 bases. The CDR3 spans 15 residues. CDR1 is WSHSY, CDR2 SAAADI, per germline. Trimming cost V 10 bases and J 7 bases; bases outside gene matches: 10. The DNA for the CDR3 is TGCGCCACACAATCTAGCGGGGGGGCCGGCGGGGAGCTGTTTTTT. Translated: CATQSSGGAGGELFF.

The table lists this clone with many counts. The rearrangement uses TRBV4-2 and TRBJ2-7; D possibly corresponds to TRBD2 (5 bases). The germline V and J ends were trimmed by 1 base and 5 bases, with 12 bases remaining between them. The CDR3 covers 14 residues. Germline lookup yields CDR1 LGHNA and CDR2 YNFKEQ. CDR3 nucleotides: TGTGCCAGCAGCCAAGTTGAGGGTGGCGACGAGCAGTACTTC. This codes for CASSQVEGGDEQYF.

This clone was recorded at least ten times. The chain recombines TRBV4-1 with TRBJ2-2; 12 nucleotides match TRBD2. In germline, CDR1 is MGHRA, CDR2 YSYEKL. V lost 3 bases and J lost 8; bases outside the gene matches: 7. The length of the CDR3 is 16 residues. CDR3 protein: CASSHASGGAMGELFF. The CDR3 DNA follows: TGCGCCAGCAGCCACGCTAGCGGGGGGGCCATGGGGGAGCTGTTTTTT.

This clone was seen repeatedly, ten times or more. V is TRBV2 and J is TRBJ1-1; D perhaps matches TRBD1 (6 bases). Germline V lookup: CDR1 SNHLY, CDR2 FYNNEI. Trimming shortened V by 6 bases and J by 2 bases, and 16 bases separated the two germline ends. This CDR3 has 15 amino acids. CDR3 in DNA: TGTGCCAGCAGCTCCGGGGGGGGCAGAAACACTGAAGCTTTCTTT. Its translation: CASSSGGGRNTEAFF.

In its sample, this clone was seen many times. The chain couples TRBV4-3 to TRBJ2-3; tentative D call: TRBD1 (6 bases). Trimming took off 6 bases at V and 0 bases at J, with 10 bases between the two ends. The CDR3 is 14 amino acids. CDR1 is LGHNA, CDR2 YSLEER, per germline. CDR3 DNA: TGCGCCAGCAGTGGACAGACTAGCACAGATACGCAGTATTTT. Protein sequence: CASSGQTSTDTQYF.

This clone was counted ten times or more. The genes are TRBV4-1 and TRBJ1-4, with no clear D. Trimming stripped 0 bases from V and 2 bases from J, with 16 bases between. The CDR3 runs to 18 residues. Germline V gene data show CDR1 as MGHRA and CDR2 as YSYEKL. CDR3 loop: CASSQDPSRVGTNEKLFF. CDR3 nucleotides: TGCGCCAGCAGCCAAGACCCCTCTCGCGTGGGCACTAATGAAAAACTGTTTTTT.

In its sample, this clone was seen many times. The chain carries TRBV28 and TRBJ2-2; TRBD1 agrees at 7 bases. Germline V gene sequence: CDR1 MDHEN, CDR2 SYDVKM. V lost 6 bases and J lost 1; bases outside the gene matches: 8. The CDR3 covers 16 residues. CDR3 in amino acids: CASSFLGQKNTGELFF. The DNA for the CDR3 is TGTGCCAGCAGCTTCTTGGGACAGAAGAACACCGGGGAGCTGTTTTTT. The full variable domain, with the rest looked up from reference TRBV28 and TRBJ2-2, is DVKVTQSSRYLVKRTGEKVFLECVQDMDHENMFWYRQDPGLGLRLIYFSYDVKMKEKGDIPEGYSVSREKKERFSLILESASTNQTSMYLCASSFLGQKNTGELFFGEGSRLTVL.

This clone has a count of ten or more. For the CDR3, the DNA is TGTGCCAGCAGTTCCAGTATTACTAGCTGGGTCACAGATACGCAGTATTTT. Residues: CASSSSITSWVTDTQYF. This chain uses TRBV13 with TRBJ2-3; tentatively, D is TRBD2 (6 bases). Deletions cut 6 bases from V and 2 bases from J, with 21 bases between. Germline CDR1 and CDR2: PRHDT and FYEKMQ (reference sequence). CDR3 length equals 17 residues.

This clone was seen at least ten times. The V call is TRBV9, the J call TRBJ2-7, with 13 bases matching TRBD2. In germline, CDR1 is SGDLS, CDR2 YYNGEE. The CDR3 is 15 amino acids. Losses at the gene ends were 3 bases for V and 3 bases for J; bases not matched to a gene: 3. This CDR3 reads CASSAGLAGNYEQYF. The CDR3 nucleotides are TGTGCCAGCAGCGCGGGACTAGCGGGAAACTACGAGCAGTACTTC. Using reference TRBV9 and TRBJ2-7 for the parts outside the CDR3, the full variable domain is DSGVTQTPKHLITATGQRVTLRCSPRSGDLSVYWYQQSLDQGLQFLIQYYNGEERAKGNILERFSAQQFPDLHSELNLSSLELGDSALYFCASSAGLAGNYEQYFGPGTRLTVT.

This clone has ten or more counts. The rearrangement joins TRBV5-1 to TRBJ1-3; maybe TRBD1 (6 bases). V was cut by 4 bases and J by 9 bases, with 17 bases left in between. This CDR3 has 14 amino acids. The germline V gene has CDR1 SGHRS and CDR2 YFSETQ. The CDR3 loop is CASSRRTVLSTIYF. The CDR3 DNA reads as TGCGCCAGCAGCCGACGGACAGTTCTCAGCACCATATATTTT.

This clone was seen ten or more times. The chain recombines TRBV19 with TRBJ1-6; 9 positions match TRBD1. The CDR3 is made up of 14 amino acids. V dropped 6 bases and J dropped 10; count of bases not matched to a gene: 7. In germline, CDR1 is LNHDA, CDR2 SQIVND (reference sequence). CDR3 loop: CASRPGQGFSPLHF. CDR3 in DNA: TGTGCCAGTAGGCCGGGACAGGGTTTCTCACCCCTCCACTTT.

This clone was detected many times. The same CDR3 is also encoded by other DNA sequences in this sample. This chain uses TRBV9 with TRBJ2-7, with 7 bases aligning to TRBD1. This CDR3 contains 15 residues. Per germline, CDR1 SGDLS and CDR2 YYNGEE. V lost 5 bases, J lost 2 bases, and 10 bases stayed unmatched. This CDR3 is CASSFEQGTAYEQYF. DNA of the CDR3: TGTGCCAGCAGTTTCGAACAGGGGACGGCCTACGAGCAGTACTTC. Together with reference TRBV9 and TRBJ2-7, the CDR3 gives the full variable domain: DSGVTQTPKHLITATGQRVTLRCSPRSGDLSVYWYQQSLDQGLQFLIQYYNGEERAKGNILERFSAQQFPDLHSELNLSSLELGDSALYFCASSFEQGTAYEQYFGPGTRLTVT.

This clone showed up many times. This chain connects TRBV12-3 or TRBV12-4 to TRBJ1-1; TRBD1 is a possible D gene (5 bases). Trimming pared 3 bases from V and 1 base from J, leaving 6 bases between. The CDR3 runs to 13 residues. CDR3 protein: CASSFDRNTEAFF. The CDR3 DNA sequence: TGTGCCAGCAGTTTTGACAGGAACACTGAAGCTTTCTTT.

This clone was observed many times. V and J are TRBV19 and TRBJ1-4; TRBD1 matches 7 bases. Germline V CDR1 and CDR2: LNHDA, SQIVND (reference sequence). Trimming took 10 bases from V and 7 from J; bases not matched to a gene: 21. The CDR3 loop spans 17 amino acids. The CDR3 reads CATQPQGPPRLSEKLFF. For the CDR3, the DNA is TGTGCCACCCAACCACAGGGGCCGCCGCGATTAAGTGAAAAACTGTTTTTT.

This chain joins TRBV7-3 and TRBJ2-2; TRBD1 is a possible D gene (5 bases). Deletions cut 0 bases from V and 8 bases from J, with 7 bases between. Germline V CDR1 and CDR2: SGHTA, FQGTGA. The CDR3 has 13 residues. CDR3 in DNA: TGTGCCAGCAGCTTAACCCGGACAGGGGAGCTGTTTTTT. It translates to CASSLTRTGELFF. The variable domain in full, with the rest retrieved from reference TRBV7-3 and TRBJ2-2, is GAGVSQTPSNKVTEKGKYVELRCDPISGHTALYWYRQSLGQGPEFLIYFQGTGAADDSGLPNDRFFAVRPEGSVSTLKIQRTERGDSAVYLCASSLTRTGELFFGEGSRLTVL.

This clone has ten or more counts. The genes are TRBV4-1 and TRBJ1-6, with a weak D call TRBD1 (5 bases). V dropped 1 base and J dropped 5 bases, with 15 bases sitting between them. Germline assignment: CDR1 MGHRA and CDR2 YSYEKL. This CDR3 comprises 17 residues. CDR3 region: CASSQVQRGGNNSPLHF. CDR3 bases: TGCGCCAGCAGCCAAGTCCAAAGGGGAGGGAATAATTCACCCCTCCACTTT.

This clone was recorded many times. V gene TRBV6-1 combines with J gene TRBJ2-1; D is perhaps TRBD1 (8 bases). The V gene's germline CDR1 is MNHNS and CDR2 SASEGT. The ends were cut back, 3 bases at V and 2 bases at J, with 11 bases in the middle. The CDR3 is 15 amino acids. CDR3 sequence (DNA): TGTGCCAGCAGTGATACAGGGGGGGCCTACAATGAGCAGTTCTTC. It translates to CASSDTGGAYNEQFF.